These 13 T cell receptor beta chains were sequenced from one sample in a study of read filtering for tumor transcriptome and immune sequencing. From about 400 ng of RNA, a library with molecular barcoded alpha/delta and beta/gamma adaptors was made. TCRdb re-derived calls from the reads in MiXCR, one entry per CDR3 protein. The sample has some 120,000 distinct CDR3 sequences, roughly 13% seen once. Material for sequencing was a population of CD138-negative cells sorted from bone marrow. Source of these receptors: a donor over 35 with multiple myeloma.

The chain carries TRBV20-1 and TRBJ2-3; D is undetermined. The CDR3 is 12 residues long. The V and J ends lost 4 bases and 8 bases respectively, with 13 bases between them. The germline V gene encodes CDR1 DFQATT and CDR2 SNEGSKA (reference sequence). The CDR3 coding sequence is TGCAGTGCTACTACGTCCCCCCGTACGCAGTATTTT. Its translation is CSATTSPRTQYF.

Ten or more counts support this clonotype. This chain's CDR3 is CASSDRKGQPQHF. DNA of the CDR3: TGTGCCAGCTCCGACAGAAAGGGGCAGCCCCAGCATTTT. The rearrangement uses TRBV27 and TRBJ1-5; D may be TRBD1 (5 bases). The CDR3 length is 13 residues. Germline CDR1 reads MNHEY; CDR2 reads SMNVEV (reference sequence). V lost 8 bases and J lost 7, with 15 bases in between.

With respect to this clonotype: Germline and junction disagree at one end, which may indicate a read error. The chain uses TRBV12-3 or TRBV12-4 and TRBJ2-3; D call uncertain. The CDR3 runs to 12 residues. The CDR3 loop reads CASSFNPDTLYF. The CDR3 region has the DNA TGTGCCAGCAGTTTTAACCCAGATACGCTGTATTTT.

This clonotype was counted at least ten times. The CDR3: CASSLRLAGASETQYF. In DNA, the CDR3 is TGTGCCAGCAGCCTACGACTAGCGGGAGCGAGTGAGACCCAGTACTTC. The chain is built from TRBV7-9 and TRBJ2-5; 12 bases fit TRBD2. The CDR3 covers 16 residues. Trimming cost V 5 bases and J 5 bases; bases outside gene matches: 9. The V gene's germline CDR1 is SEHNR and CDR2 FQNEAQ (reference sequence).

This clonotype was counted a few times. The CDR3 here is CASSYSPGHTDTQYF. CDR3 nucleotides: TGTGCCAGCAGTTACTCTCCGGGGCACACAGATACGCAGTATTTT. V usage is TRBV6-5 and J usage is TRBJ2-3, with D possibly called TRBD1 or TRBD2 (5 bases each). Trimming took off 0 bases at V and 2 bases at J, with 9 bases between the two ends. The germline V gene encodes CDR1 MNHEY and CDR2 SVGAGI. The CDR3 is 15 amino acids.

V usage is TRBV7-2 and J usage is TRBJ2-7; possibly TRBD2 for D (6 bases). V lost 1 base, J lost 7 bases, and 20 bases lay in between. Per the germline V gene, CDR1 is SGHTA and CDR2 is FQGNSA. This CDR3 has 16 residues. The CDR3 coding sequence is TGTGCCAGCAGCTTAGATTCGGGACTTAGGTTTCGTGAGCAGTACTTC. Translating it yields CASSLDSGLRFREQYF. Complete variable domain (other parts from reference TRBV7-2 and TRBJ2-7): GAGVSQSPSNKVTEKGKDVELRCDPISGHTALYWYRQSLGQGLEFLIYFQGNSAPDKSGLPSDRFSAERTGGSVSTLTIQRTQQEDSAVYLCASSLDSGLRFREQYFGPGTRLTVT.

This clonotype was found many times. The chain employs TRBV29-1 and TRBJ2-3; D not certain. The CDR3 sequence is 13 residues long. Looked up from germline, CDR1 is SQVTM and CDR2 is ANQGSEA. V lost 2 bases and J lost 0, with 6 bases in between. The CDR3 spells CSVELESTDTQYF. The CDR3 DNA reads TGCAGCGTTGAATTGGAGAGCACAGATACGCAGTATTTT.

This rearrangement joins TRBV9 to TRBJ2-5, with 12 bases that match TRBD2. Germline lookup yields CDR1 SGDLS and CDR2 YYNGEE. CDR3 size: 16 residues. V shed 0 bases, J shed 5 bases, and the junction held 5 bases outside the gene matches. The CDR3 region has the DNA TGTGCCAGCAGCGTAGAACTAGCGGGAGGCTGGGAGACCCAGTACTTC. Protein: CASSVELAGGWETQYF. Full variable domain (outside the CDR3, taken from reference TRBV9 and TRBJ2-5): DSGVTQTPKHLITATGQRVTLRCSPRSGDLSVYWYQQSLDQGLQFLIQYYNGEERAKGNILERFSAQQFPDLHSELNLSSLELGDSALYFCASSVELAGGWETQYFGPGTRLLVL.

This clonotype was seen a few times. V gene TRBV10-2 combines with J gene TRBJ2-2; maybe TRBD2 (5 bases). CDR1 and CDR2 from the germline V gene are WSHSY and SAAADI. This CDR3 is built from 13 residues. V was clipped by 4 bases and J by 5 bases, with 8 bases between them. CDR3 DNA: TGCGCCAGCAGTGCTCGGGAAACCGGGGAGCTGTTTTTT. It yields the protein CASSARETGELFF.

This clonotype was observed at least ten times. The CDR3 DNA reads TGTGCCAGCTTCGGCGGCGCAACTAATGAAAAACTGTTTTTT. Its translation is CASFGGATNEKLFF. The rearrangement joins TRBV2 to TRBJ1-4; D not resolved. The CDR3 consists of 14 residues. Germline V gene lookup returns CDR1 SNHLY and CDR2 FYNNEI. Trimming took 8 bases from V and 0 from J, leaving 10 bases between them.

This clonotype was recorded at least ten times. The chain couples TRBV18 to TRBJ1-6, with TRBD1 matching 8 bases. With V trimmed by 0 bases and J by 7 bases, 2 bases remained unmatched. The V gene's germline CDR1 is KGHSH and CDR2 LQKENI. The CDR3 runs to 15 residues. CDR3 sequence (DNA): TGTGCCAGCTCACCACCCGGACAGGGCAATTCACCCCTCCACTTT. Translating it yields CASSPPGQGNSPLHF.

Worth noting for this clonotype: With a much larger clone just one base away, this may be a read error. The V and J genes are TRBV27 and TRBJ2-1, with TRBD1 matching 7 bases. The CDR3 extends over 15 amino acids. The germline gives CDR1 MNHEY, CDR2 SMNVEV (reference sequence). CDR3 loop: CASTKGASSYNEQLF. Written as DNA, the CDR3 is TGTGCCAGCACCAAGGGGGCCAGCTCCTACAATGAGCAGCTCTTC.

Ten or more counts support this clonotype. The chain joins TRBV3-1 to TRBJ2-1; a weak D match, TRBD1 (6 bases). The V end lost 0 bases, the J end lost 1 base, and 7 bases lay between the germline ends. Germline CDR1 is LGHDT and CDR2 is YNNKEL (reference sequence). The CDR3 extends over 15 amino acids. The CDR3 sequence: CASSQDQGSYNEQFF. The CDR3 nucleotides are TGTGCCAGCAGCCAAGACCAGGGGTCCTACAATGAGCAGTTCTTC.